The next 23 T cell receptor beta chains were all read from a single sample in a study of blood T cell repertoires in COVID-19. Assay: immunoSEQ multiplex PCR; the TCRdb copy retains only in-frame clones and omits some. The table lists more than 150,000 clones, 89% of them singletons. Specimen: peripheral blood. The receptors shown here come from a man aged 35-49 years with acute or convalescent COVID-19.

The chain carries TRBV5-1 and TRBJ2-3, with D maybe TRBD2 (5 bases). Per germline, CDR1 SGHRS and CDR2 YFSETQ. The CDR3 loop spans 14 amino acids. V was clipped by 4 bases and J by 4 bases, with 13 bases between them. The DNA of the CDR3 is TGCGCCAGCAGCGATGTGGGGAGCTCAGATACGCAGTATTTT. This translates into CASSDVGSSDTQYF.

The rearrangement uses TRBV10-2 and TRBJ2-1; no firm D call. Trimming cost V 7 bases and J 4 bases, with 11 bases left between them. This CDR3 is 13 amino acids long. Germline CDR1 WSHSY, CDR2 SAAADI. The CDR3 DNA reads as TGCGCCAGCACCCTAGGTCGGTACAATGAGCAGTTCTTC. Protein: CASTLGRYNEQFF.

The chain has TRBV28 and TRBJ2-7, with a weak D call TRBD1 (6 bases). The germline gives CDR1 MDHEN, CDR2 SYDVKM. This CDR3 has 14 amino acids. Trimming removed 4 bases from V and 5 bases from J, with 15 bases in between. The CDR3 DNA sequence: TGTGCCAGCAGTTCACAGGGTAGAAGCGACGAGCAGTACTTC. This sequence encodes CASSSQGRSDEQYF.

V and J are TRBV18 and TRBJ2-1, with TRBD2 matching 12 bases. The V gene end was trimmed by 3 bases and the J gene end by 8 bases; junction bases not matched to a gene: 14. Germline V gene data show CDR1 as KGHSH and CDR2 as LQKENI. The CDR3 is 18 amino acids. The DNA for the CDR3 is TGTGCCAGCTCACCCTCAAGCTCGACTAGCGGGGGTTATTATGAGCAGTTCTTC. This gives the protein CASSPSSSTSGGYYEQFF.

V gene TRBV24-1 combines with J gene TRBJ1-4, with D perhaps TRBD1 (6 bases). The germline gives CDR1 KGHDR, CDR2 SFDVKD. This CDR3 spans 14 amino acids. For the CDR3, the DNA is TGTGCTCACGGGGGGGCGCGGGCTAATGAAAAACTGTTTTTT. Translating it yields CAHGGARANEKLFF.

This chain joins TRBV24-1 and TRBJ2-2; 12 bases align to TRBD2. V lost 3 bases, J lost 4 bases, and 2 bases stayed unmatched. The CDR3 is 16 residues long. The germline CDR1 and CDR2 sequences are KGHDR and SFDVKD. The CDR3 here is CATSDRLAGVTGELFF. DNA for the CDR3: TGTGCCACCAGTGATCGACTAGCGGGGGTCACCGGGGAGCTGTTTTTT.

This chain joins TRBV11-3 and TRBJ2-7, with TRBD1 identical over 8 bases. Germline lookup yields CDR1 SGHNT and CDR2 YENEEA. Trimming at V came to 5 bases and at J to 6 bases, leaving 3 bases not matched to a gene. The CDR3 consists of 12 residues. This CDR3 reads CASSRGTGEQYF. The CDR3, as DNA: TGTGCCAGCAGCCGCGGGACAGGCGAGCAGTACTTC.

V usage is TRBV7-8 and J usage is TRBJ2-1; 10 bases are shared with TRBD1. The CDR3 loop spans 14 amino acids. CDR1 is SGHVS, CDR2 FQNEAQ, per germline. The V segment lost 5 bases and the J segment 9 bases; nucleotides outside the gene matches: 7. CDR3: CASSPGTGVGEQFF. For the CDR3, the DNA is TGTGCCAGCAGCCCAGGGACAGGGGTTGGTGAGCAGTTCTTC. The whole variable domain, remainder taken from reference TRBV7-8 and TRBJ2-1, is GAGVSQSPRYKVAKRGQDVALRCDPISGHVSLFWYQQALGQGPEFLTYFQNEAQLDKSGLPSDRFFAERPEGSVSTLKIQRTQQEDSAVYLCASSPGTGVGEQFFGPGTRLTVL.

The chain is built from TRBV24-1 and TRBJ2-2; possible D gene TRBD1, 5 bases. The CDR3 covers 16 residues. Trimming cost V 4 bases and J 0 bases, with 11 bases left between them. Germline lookup yields CDR1 KGHDR and CDR2 SFDVKD. In nucleotides, the CDR3 is TGTGCCACCAGTGACCCGACAGCCCCGAACACCGGGGAGCTGTTTTTT. Its protein is CATSDPTAPNTGELFF.

This rearrangement joins TRBV27 to TRBJ1-2; 9 bases line up with TRBD1. J gave up 8 bases and V 0 bases, and 22 bases lay outside the gene matches. Germline CDR1 MNHEY, CDR2 SMNVEV (reference sequence). CDR3 length: 20 amino acids. The CDR3 nucleotides are TGTGCCAGCAGTTTATCAATGGGCTCTCGGGACAGGGTGGACGCCGGGGGCTACACCTTC. Translation: CASSLSMGSRDRVDAGGYTF.

This rearrangement joins TRBV2 to TRBJ1-3, with no clear D. Looked up from germline, CDR1 is SNHLY and CDR2 is FYNNEI. The V end lost 5 bases, the J end lost 0 bases, and 11 bases lay between the germline ends. CDR3 length equals 15 residues. The CDR3 DNA reads TGTGCCAGCAGTACGTCCGGCGGCTCTGGAAACACCATATATTTT. It specifies CASSTSGGSGNTIYF.

The chain couples TRBV5-1 to TRBJ2-1, with D perhaps TRBD2 (7 bases). Trimming shortened V by 3 bases and J by 2 bases, and 12 bases separated the two germline ends. The CDR3 consists of 15 residues. The germline CDR1 and CDR2 sequences are SGHRS and YFSETQ. CDR3 DNA sequence: TGCGCCAGCAGCTCCACAGGGACTACCTACAATGAGCAGTTCTTC. Its protein product is CASSSTGTTYNEQFF.

The V gene is TRBV6-5, the J gene TRBJ2-7; a possible D gene is TRBD1 (5 bases). The CDR3 covers 14 residues. Germline-derived CDR1 and CDR2 are MNHEY and SVGAGI. V was trimmed by 8 bases and J by 1 base, leaving 15 bases between them. The CDR3 is CASVISGLSYEQYF. The CDR3, as DNA: TGTGCCAGCGTAATATCAGGGCTTTCCTACGAGCAGTACTTC.

The rearrangement links TRBV4-1 to TRBJ2-1; TRBD1 agrees at 10 bases. This CDR3 contains 18 residues. Trimming removed 0 bases from V and 0 bases from J; junction bases left unmatched: 5. Germline CDR1 is MGHRA and CDR2 is YSYEKL. In nucleotides, the CDR3 is TGCGCCAGCAGCCAAGAGGGACAGGGGTGGGGCTCCTACAATGAGCAGTTCTTC. Translating gives CASSQEGQGWGSYNEQFF.

J is TRBJ2-1 and V is TRBV7-6; 10 bases agree with TRBD1. Germline V gene lookup returns CDR1 SGHVS and CDR2 FNYEAQ. V was pared by 6 bases and J by 7 bases, with 9 bases of the junction left unmatched. CDR3 length: 15 residues. The CDR3 spells CASRDRGGSWNEQFF. The CDR3, as DNA: TGTGCCAGCAGGGACAGGGGGGGCTCTTGGAATGAGCAGTTCTTC.

The CDR3 sequence is CASSQEVLAETQYF. The CDR3 bases are TGCGCCAGCAGCCAAGAAGTACTAGCGGAGACCCAGTACTTC. The rearrangement links TRBV4-3 to TRBJ2-5, with 7 nucleotides matching TRBD2. The germline CDR1 and CDR2 sequences are LGHNA and YSLEER. V dropped 0 bases and J dropped 5; count of bases not matched to a gene: 3. There are 14 residues in the CDR3.

J is TRBJ1-6 and V is TRBV7-2; D gene unclear. Germline CDR1 is SGHTA and CDR2 is FQGNSA. Trimming took 4 bases from V and 7 from J, leaving 11 bases between them. The CDR3 runs to 14 residues. Here the CDR3 DNA reads TGTGCCAGCAGCTCCCCCGGGGAAAATTCACCCCTCCACTTT. It is translated as CASSSPGENSPLHF.

V usage is TRBV19 and J usage is TRBJ2-5, with D maybe TRBD2 (6 bases). This CDR3 spans 14 amino acids. The V and J ends lost 5 bases and 9 bases respectively, with 19 bases between them. Germline V gene sequence: CDR1 LNHDA, CDR2 SQIVND (reference sequence). The CDR3 DNA reads as TGTGCCAGTAGTCGGGCAGGGTCCCCGGGGGCCCAGTACTTC. Translation: CASSRAGSPGAQYF.

The chain employs TRBV19 and TRBJ2-2, with D possibly TRBD2 on 6 matching bases. This CDR3 comprises 15 residues. Germline V CDR1 and CDR2: LNHDA, SQIVND (reference sequence). V lost 2 bases and J 2 bases, leaving 9 bases between the germline ends. The CDR3 nucleotides are TGTGCCAGTAGTATATTGGGGACTAACACCGGGGAGCTGTTTTTT. The encoded protein is CASSILGTNTGELFF.

V is TRBV3-1 (or the pseudogene TRBV3-2) and J is TRBJ1-6; no definite D call. Per the germline V gene, CDR1 is LGHDT and CDR2 is YNNKEL (reference sequence). The CDR3 is 15 residues long. With 0 bases removed from V and 9 bases from J, the gap between germline ends came to 12 bases. DNA of the CDR3: TGTGCCAGCAGCCAAGAAGCGATGATCGGTTCACCCCTCCACTTT. Encoded protein: CASSQEAMIGSPLHF.

The chain links TRBV12-3 or TRBV12-4 to TRBJ1-2, with D perhaps matching TRBD1 (5 bases). The CDR3 sequence is 13 residues long. The V gene lost 8 bases and the J gene lost 0 bases, with 10 bases spanning the gap. CDR3 loop: CASRGSTNYGYTF. In nucleotides, the CDR3 is TGTGCCAGCCGGGGGAGTACTAACTATGGCTACACCTTC.

The chain couples TRBV19 to TRBJ1-3; perhaps TRBD1 as D (5 bases). Germline lookup yields CDR1 LNHDA and CDR2 SQIVND (reference sequence). V was shortened by 4 bases and J by 2 bases, with 18 bases between the two germline ends. CDR3 length: 17 residues. DNA for the CDR3: TGTGCCAGTAGTAGATCCCGGGCCGACAGTCCTGGAAACACCATATATTTT. The encoded protein is CASSRSRADSPGNTIYF.

The DNA of the CDR3 is TGTGCCAGCAGCTTGGGTGGACAGGGGTTCCAAGAGACCCAGTACTTC. Its translation is CASSLGGQGFQETQYF. V gene TRBV5-6 combines with J gene TRBJ2-5; 9 bases agree with TRBD1. V lost 0 bases and J lost 1; bases outside the gene matches: 4. In germline, CDR1 is SGHDT, CDR2 YYEEEE. The CDR3 runs 16 residues.